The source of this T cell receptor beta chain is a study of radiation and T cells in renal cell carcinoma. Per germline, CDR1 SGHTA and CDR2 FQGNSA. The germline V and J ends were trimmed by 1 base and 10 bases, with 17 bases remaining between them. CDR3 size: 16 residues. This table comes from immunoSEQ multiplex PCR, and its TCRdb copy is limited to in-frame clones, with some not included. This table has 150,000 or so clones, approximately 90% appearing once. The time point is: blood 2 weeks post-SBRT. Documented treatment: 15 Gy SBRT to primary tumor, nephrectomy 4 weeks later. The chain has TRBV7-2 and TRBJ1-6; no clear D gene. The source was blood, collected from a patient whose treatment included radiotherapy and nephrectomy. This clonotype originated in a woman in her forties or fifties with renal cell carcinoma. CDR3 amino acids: CASSLGASGIGSPLHF. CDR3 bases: TGTGCCAGCAGCTTAGGAGCAAGTGGCATAGGATCACCCCTCCACTTT.